This TCR beta chain is drawn from a study of Ad26.COV2.S vaccination and SARS-CoV-2 variants. Study as a whole: Once, or twice with 56 days between doses, Ad26.COV2.S was given intramuscularly.

The assay was immunoSEQ multiplex PCR, and TCRdb's table has in-frame clones only and misses some. The profile shows more than 300,000 clones, about 86% of them singletons. Documented treatment: approximately 18 received Ad26.COV2.S at low or high dose, single or two shots; about 5 received placebo; per-sample allocation not given. Sample collection was performed on day 63 after the first vaccine or placebo injection. Germline assignment: CDR1 GTSNPN and CDR2 SVGIG (reference sequence). V shed 4 bases, J shed 7 bases, and the junction held 13 bases outside the gene matches. The CDR3 is made up of 16 amino acids. Findings of the study overall: Measures of TCR breadth and depth may have fallen short of total T cell responses.

Concerning this clone: Antigen specificity is unknown.

This specimen was peripheral blood, taken in a trial of Ad26.COV2.S vaccine versus placebo. The TCR originated in a person between 18 and 65 years old who received the Ad26.COV2.S COVID-19 vaccine or a placebo. The chain joins TRBV30 to TRBJ1-6, with TRBD1 identical over 7 bases. CDR3 in DNA: TGTGCCTGGAACTCAAGACAGGGCCAGTCAAATTCACCCCTCCACTTT. This encodes CAWNSRQGQSNSPLHF.